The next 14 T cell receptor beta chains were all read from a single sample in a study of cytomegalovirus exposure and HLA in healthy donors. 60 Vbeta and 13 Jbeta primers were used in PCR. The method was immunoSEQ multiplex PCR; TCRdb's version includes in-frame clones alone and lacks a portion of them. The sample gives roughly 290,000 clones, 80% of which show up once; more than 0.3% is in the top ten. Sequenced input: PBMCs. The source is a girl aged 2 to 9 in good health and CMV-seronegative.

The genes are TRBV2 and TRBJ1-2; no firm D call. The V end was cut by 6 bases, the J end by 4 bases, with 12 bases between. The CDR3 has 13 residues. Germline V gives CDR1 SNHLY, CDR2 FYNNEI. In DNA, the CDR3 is TGTGCCAGCAGAACCGGGGTGTCCTATGGCTACACCTTC. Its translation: CASRTGVSYGYTF.

CDR3 sequence (DNA): TGTGCCAGCAGCCCGCGGACTAGCGGGACAGATACGCAGTATTTT. This translates into CASSPRTSGTDTQYF. The J gene is TRBJ2-3, the V gene TRBV7-3, with 11 bases that match TRBD2. J lost 3 bases, V lost 5 bases, and 4 bases had no gene match. Germline assignment: CDR1 SGHTA and CDR2 FQGTGA. The CDR3 covers 15 residues. Using reference TRBV7-3 and TRBJ2-3 for the parts outside the CDR3, the full variable domain is GAGVSQTPSNKVTEKGKYVELRCDPISGHTALYWYRQSLGQGPEFLIYFQGTGAADDSGLPNDRFFAVRPEGSVSTLKIQRTERGDSAVYLCASSPRTSGTDTQYFGPGTRLTVL.

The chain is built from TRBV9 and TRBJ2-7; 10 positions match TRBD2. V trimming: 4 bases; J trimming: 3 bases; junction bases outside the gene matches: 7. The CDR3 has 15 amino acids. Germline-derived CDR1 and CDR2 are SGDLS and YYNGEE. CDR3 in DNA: TGTGCCAGCAGCCCTTTAGGGACTAGCGTCTACGAGCAGTACTTC. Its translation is CASSPLGTSVYEQYF. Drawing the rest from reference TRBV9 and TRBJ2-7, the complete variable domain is DSGVTQTPKHLITATGQRVTLRCSPRSGDLSVYWYQQSLDQGLQFLIQYYNGEERAKGNILERFSAQQFPDLHSELNLSSLELGDSALYFCASSPLGTSVYEQYFGPGTRLTVT.

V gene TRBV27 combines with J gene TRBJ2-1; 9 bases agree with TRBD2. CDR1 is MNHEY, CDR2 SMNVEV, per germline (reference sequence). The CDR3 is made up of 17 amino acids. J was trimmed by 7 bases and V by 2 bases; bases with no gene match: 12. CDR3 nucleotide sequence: TGTGCCAGCAGTTTAAGTCTAGTGGCGGGAGGGCCGAATGAGCAGTTCTTC. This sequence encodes CASSLSLVAGGPNEQFF.

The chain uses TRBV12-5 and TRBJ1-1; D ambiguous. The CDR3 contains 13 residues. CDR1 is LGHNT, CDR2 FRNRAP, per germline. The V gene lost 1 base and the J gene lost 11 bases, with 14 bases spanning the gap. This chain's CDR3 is CASGLDSFLWAFF. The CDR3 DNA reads TGTGCTAGTGGTTTGGACAGCTTTTTGTGGGCTTTCTTT.

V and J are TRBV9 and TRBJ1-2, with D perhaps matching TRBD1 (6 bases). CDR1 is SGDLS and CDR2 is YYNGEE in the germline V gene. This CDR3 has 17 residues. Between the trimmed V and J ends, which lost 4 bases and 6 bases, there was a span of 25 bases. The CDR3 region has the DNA TGTGCCAGCAGCCCAGGGTTGGGGGCGGTCCCGAAGGATGGCTACACCTTC. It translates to CASSPGLGAVPKDGYTF.

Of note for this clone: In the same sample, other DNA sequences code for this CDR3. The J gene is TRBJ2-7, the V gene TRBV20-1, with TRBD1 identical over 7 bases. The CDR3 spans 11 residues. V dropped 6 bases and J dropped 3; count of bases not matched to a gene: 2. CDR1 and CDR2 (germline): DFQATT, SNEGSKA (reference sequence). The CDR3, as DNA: TGCAGTGCACGGGACAGCTACGAGCAGTACTTC. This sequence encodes CSARDSYEQYF.

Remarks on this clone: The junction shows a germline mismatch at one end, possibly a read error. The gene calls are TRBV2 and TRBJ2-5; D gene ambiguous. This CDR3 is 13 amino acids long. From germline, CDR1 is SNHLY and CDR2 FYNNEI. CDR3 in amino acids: CASSGPIGEAQYF. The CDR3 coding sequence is TGTGCCAGCAGTGGCCCGATCGGAGAGGCCCAGTACTTC.

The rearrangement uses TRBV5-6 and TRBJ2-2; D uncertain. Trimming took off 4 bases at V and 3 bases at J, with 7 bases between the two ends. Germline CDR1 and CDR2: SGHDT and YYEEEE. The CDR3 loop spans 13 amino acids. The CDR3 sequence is CASSGTYTGELFF. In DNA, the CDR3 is TGTGCCAGCAGCGGCACCTACACCGGGGAGCTGTTTTTT.

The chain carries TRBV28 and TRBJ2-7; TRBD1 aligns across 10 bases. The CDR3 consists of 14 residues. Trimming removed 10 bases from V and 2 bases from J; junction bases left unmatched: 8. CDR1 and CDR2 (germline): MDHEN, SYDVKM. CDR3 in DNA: TGTGCCATCCAAGCCGGGACAGGGGCCTACGAGCAGTACTTC. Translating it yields CAIQAGTGAYEQYF.

The CDR3: CASSLTGTGFAEAFF. The CDR3 region has the DNA TGTGCCAGCAGCTTAACCGGGACAGGGTTCGCTGAAGCTTTCTTT. The V and J genes are TRBV7-9 and TRBJ1-1; 9 nucleotides agree with TRBD1. The CDR3 consists of 15 residues. Losses at the gene ends were 2 bases for V and 6 bases for J; bases not matched to a gene: 7. Germline V lookup: CDR1 SEHNR, CDR2 FQNEAQ (reference sequence).

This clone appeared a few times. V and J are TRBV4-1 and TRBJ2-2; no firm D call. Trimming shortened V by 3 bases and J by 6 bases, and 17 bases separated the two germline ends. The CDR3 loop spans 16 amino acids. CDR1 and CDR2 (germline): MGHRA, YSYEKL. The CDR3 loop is CASSQKRSIPAGELFF. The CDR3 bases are TGCGCCAGCAGCCAGAAGAGGTCGATACCCGCCGGGGAGCTGTTTTTT.

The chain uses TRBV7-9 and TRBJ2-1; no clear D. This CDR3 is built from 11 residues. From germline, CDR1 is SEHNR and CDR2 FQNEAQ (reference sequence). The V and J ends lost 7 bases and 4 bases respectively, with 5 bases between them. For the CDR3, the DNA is TGTGCCAGCACCGGTTACAATGAGCAGTTCTTC. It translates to CASTGYNEQFF.

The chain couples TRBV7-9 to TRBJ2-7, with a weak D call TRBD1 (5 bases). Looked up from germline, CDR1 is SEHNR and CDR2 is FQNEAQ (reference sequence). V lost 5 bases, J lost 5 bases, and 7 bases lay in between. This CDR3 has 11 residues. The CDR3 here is CASSLTDEQYF. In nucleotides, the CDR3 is TGTGCCAGCAGCCTGACAGACGAGCAGTACTTC.